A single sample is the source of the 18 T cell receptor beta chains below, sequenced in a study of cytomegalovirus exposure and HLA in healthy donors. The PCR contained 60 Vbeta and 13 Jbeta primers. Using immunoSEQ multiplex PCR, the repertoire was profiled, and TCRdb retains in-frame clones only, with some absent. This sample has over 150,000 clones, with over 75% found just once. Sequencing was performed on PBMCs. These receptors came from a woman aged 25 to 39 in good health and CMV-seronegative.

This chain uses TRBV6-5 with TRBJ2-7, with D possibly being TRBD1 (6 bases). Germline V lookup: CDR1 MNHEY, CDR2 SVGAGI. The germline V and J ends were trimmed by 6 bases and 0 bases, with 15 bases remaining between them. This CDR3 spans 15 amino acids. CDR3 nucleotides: TGTGCCAGCAGAAACAGACAGGCGAGCTCCTACGAGCAGTACTTC. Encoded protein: CASRNRQASSYEQYF.

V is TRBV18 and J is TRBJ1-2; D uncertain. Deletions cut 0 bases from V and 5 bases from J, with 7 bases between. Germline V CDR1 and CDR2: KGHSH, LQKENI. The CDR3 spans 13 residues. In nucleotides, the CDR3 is TGTGCCAGCTCACCACCGTCCGAGTATGGCTACACCTTC. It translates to CASSPPSEYGYTF. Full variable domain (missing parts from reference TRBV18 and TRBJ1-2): NAGVMQNPRHLVRRRGQEARLRCSPMKGHSHVYWYRQLPEEGLKFMVYLQKENIIDESGMPKERFSAEFPKEGPSILRIQQVVRGDSAAYFCASSPPSEYGYTFGSGTRLTVV.

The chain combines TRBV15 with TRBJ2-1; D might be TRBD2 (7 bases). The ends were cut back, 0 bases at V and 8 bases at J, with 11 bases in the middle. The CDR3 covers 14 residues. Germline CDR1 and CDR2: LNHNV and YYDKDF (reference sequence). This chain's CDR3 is CATSRDGGGHEQFF. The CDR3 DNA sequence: TGTGCCACCAGCAGAGATGGGGGGGGCCATGAGCAGTTCTTC.

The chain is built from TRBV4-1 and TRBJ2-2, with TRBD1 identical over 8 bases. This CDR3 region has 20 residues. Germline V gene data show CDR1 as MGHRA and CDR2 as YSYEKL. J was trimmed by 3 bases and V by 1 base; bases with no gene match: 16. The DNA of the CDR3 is TGCGCCAGCAGCCAAGGGGGTAATGAACACCAGGGGGCGCACACCGGGGAGCTGTTTTTT. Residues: CASSQGGNEHQGAHTGELFF.

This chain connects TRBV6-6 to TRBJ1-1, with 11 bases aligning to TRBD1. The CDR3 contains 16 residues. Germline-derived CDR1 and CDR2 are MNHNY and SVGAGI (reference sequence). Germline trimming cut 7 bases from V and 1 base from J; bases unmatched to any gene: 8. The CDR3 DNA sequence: TGTGCCAGCAATACCCGGACAGGGGGCGCGAACACTGAAGCTTTCTTT. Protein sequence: CASNTRTGGANTEAFF.

CDR3 nucleotide sequence: TGTGCCAGCAGCTCGAAACGCAGGGGTCCTGGAAACACCATATATTTT. Residues: CASSSKRRGPGNTIYF. J is TRBJ1-3 and V is TRBV13; D is perhaps TRBD1 (6 bases). The CDR3 is 16 residues long. With 4 bases removed from V and 2 bases from J, the gap between germline ends came to 15 bases. The V gene's germline CDR1 is PRHDT and CDR2 FYEKMQ (reference sequence).

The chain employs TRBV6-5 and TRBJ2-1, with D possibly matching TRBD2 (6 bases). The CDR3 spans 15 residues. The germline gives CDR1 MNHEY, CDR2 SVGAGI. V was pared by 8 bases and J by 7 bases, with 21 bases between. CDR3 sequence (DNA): TGTGCCAGCCGCTGGGGGGATAACTTTGTAAATGAGCAGTTCTTC. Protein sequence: CASRWGDNFVNEQFF.

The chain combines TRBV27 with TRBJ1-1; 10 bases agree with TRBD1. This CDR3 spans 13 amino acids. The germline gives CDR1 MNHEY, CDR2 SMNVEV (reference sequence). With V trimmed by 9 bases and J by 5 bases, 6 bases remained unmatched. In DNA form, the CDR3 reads TGTGCCAGTCAGACAGGGGGCGGTACTGAAGCTTTCTTT. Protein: CASQTGGGTEAFF.

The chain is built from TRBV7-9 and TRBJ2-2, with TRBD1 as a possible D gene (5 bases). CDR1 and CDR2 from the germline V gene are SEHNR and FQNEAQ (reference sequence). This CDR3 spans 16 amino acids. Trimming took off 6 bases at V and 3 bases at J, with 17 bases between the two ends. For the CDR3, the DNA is TGTGCCAGCAGTGCTACAGGTGGAGTCGACACCGGGGAGCTGTTTTTT. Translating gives CASSATGGVDTGELFF.

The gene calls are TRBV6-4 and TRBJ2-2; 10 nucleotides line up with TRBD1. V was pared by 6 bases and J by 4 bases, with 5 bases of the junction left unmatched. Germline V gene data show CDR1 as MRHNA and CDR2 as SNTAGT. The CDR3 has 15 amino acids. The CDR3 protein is CASRSDRGSTGELFF. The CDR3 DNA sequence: TGTGCCAGCAGATCGGACAGGGGGAGCACCGGGGAGCTGTTTTTT.

The CDR3 region is CASRREYEQYF. The CDR3 nucleotides read TGTGCCAGCAGACGGGAATACGAGCAGTACTTC. The chain carries TRBV7-9 and TRBJ2-7; a weak D match, TRBD2 (5 bases). Germline CDR1 is SEHNR and CDR2 is FQNEAQ (reference sequence). Trimming cost V 6 bases and J 4 bases, with 7 bases left between them. The CDR3 sequence is 11 residues long. Full variable domain (remainder filled in from reference TRBV7-9 and TRBJ2-7): DTGVSQNPRHKITKRGQNVTFRCDPISEHNRLYWYRQTLGQGPEFLTYFQNEAQLEKSRLLSDRFSAERPKGSFSTLEIQRTEQGDSAMYLCASRREYEQYFGPGTRLTVT.

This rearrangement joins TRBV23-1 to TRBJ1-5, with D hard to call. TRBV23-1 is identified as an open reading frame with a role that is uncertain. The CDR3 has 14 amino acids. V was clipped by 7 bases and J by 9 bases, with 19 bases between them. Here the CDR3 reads CASTTTDGIRPQHF. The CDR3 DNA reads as TGCGCCAGCACGACAACGGACGGGATTCGGCCCCAGCATTTT.

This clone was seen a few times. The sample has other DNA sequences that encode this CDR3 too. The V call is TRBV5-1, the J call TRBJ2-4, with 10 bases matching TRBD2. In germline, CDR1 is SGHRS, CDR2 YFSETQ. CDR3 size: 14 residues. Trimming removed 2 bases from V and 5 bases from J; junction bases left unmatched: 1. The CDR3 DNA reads TGCGCCAGCAGCTTAGCGGGAGGGGAAAACATTCAGTACTTC. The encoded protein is CASSLAGGENIQYF.

The CDR3 region has the DNA TGTGCCAGCAGCTTATTACTTGATACGCAGTATTTT. It is translated as CASSLLLDTQYF. V is TRBV5-4 and J is TRBJ2-3; no reliable D call. CDR1 is SGHNT and CDR2 is YYREEE in the germline V gene (reference sequence). The CDR3 spans 12 residues. V was trimmed by 2 bases and J by 6 bases, leaving 7 bases between them.

The CDR3 DNA follows: TGCAGCGCAGTCTCGAACTATGGCTACACCTTC. Encoded protein: CSAVSNYGYTF. The J gene is TRBJ1-2, the V gene TRBV29-1; D is uncertain. V lost 7 bases and J lost 2, with 8 bases in between. This CDR3 has 11 residues. Germline CDR1 and CDR2: SQVTM and ANQGSEA.

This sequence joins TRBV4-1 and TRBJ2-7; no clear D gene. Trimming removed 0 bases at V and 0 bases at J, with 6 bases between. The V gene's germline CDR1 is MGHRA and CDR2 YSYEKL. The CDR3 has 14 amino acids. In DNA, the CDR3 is TGCGCCAGCAGCCAAGAGGCCAGCTCCTACGAGCAGTACTTC. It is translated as CASSQEASSYEQYF.

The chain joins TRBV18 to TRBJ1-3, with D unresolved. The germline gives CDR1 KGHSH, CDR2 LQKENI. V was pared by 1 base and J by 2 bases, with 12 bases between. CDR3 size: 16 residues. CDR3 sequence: CASSPLGETAGNTIYF. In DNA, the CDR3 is TGTGCCAGCTCACCACTGGGCGAAACTGCTGGAAACACCATATATTTT. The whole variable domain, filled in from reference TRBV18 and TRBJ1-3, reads NAGVMQNPRHLVRRRGQEARLRCSPMKGHSHVYWYRQLPEEGLKFMVYLQKENIIDESGMPKERFSAEFPKEGPSILRIQQVVRGDSAAYFCASSPLGETAGNTIYFGEGSWLTVV.

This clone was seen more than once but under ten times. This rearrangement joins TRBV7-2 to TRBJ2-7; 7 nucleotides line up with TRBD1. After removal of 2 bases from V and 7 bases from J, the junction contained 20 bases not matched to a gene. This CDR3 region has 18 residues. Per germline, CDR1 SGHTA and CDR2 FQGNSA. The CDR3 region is CASSLWGVTGVTYGEQYF. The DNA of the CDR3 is TGTGCCAGCAGCTTATGGGGCGTTACAGGGGTCACCTACGGGGAGCAGTACTTC.